This TCR beta chain was sequenced during a study of shared clonotypes between healthy human individuals. The overall study: Per-donor plates numbered three CD4 naive, three CD4 memory, two CD8 naive and one CD8 memory.

Selected positively for CCR7 and CD45RO-negative, naive CD8 cells excluded terminally differentiated effector memory CD45RA+ cells. Samples underwent the assay at deep level. Generated by immunoSEQ multiplex PCR, the TCRdb table keeps only in-frame clones and is missing some. Counted here are approximately 2,200,000 clones, about 93% occurring once; the ten biggest clones make up about 1.8%. This clonotype was obtained from a man aged 18 to 29 in good health. Some clones in this sample may be carry-over from other donors' samples. Sequencing was carried out using naive CD8+ T cells from PBMCs.

The DNA for the CDR3 is TGCGCCAGCAGCCAAGATGGGGGCTACACAGAGACCCAGTACTTC. Protein product: CASSQDGGYTETQYF. The chain carries TRBV4-1 and TRBJ2-5; tentative D call: TRBD1 (6 bases). CDR1 is MGHRA and CDR2 is YSYEKL in the germline V gene. Trimming left V 0 bases short and J 4 bases short, with 12 bases between. The CDR3 has 15 amino acids.